This paragraph reports one T cell receptor (beta chain). Antigen unknown. The CDR3 covers 16 residues. The J segment lost 5 bases and the V segment lost 0 bases, leaving 7 bases of the junction unmatched. The V gene's germline CDR1 is SGHTA and CDR2 FQGNSA. This record belongs to a study of T cell repertoires in cytomegalovirus infection. Study overall: Recently described HLA-C-restricted plus well-studied HLA-B-restricted CMV epitopes were used. Public signatures in TCR beta pointed to CMV infection and matching HLA type.

Whole-study results and caveats: In two of eight donors, the top clonotype was HLA-C-restricted CMV-specific.

TCRdb re-called the reads through MiXCR, storing one row per CDR3 protein. The sample holds approximately 1,000,000 distinct CDR3 sequences, 31% seen once. The chain uses TRBV7-2 and TRBJ2-5; the match to TRBD2 covers 9 bases. This specimen consisted of cultured CD8+ T cells from PBMCs, obtained from culture after CMV antigen stimulation. The receptor's source is a human donor in good health (CMV status not recorded). Some clones in this sample may be carry-over from other donors' samples. CDR3 residues: CASSLAGRGGYETQYF. CDR3 coding DNA: TGTGCCAGCAGCTTAGCGGGGCGGGGGGGCTACGAGACCCAGTACTTC.